Reported below is one TCR beta chain. Antigen unknown. The data were taken from a study of OX40 agonist ivuxolimab in advanced cancers. Regarding the study as a whole: The CD4+ and CD8+ T cells in the blood had expanded clonally by week 6 at 0.1 to 3.0 mg/kg. Averaged across samples, CD8+ T cells carried more expanded clones than CD4+ did.

Enrollment shut out patients with autoimmune disease history or systemic immunosuppression. On cycle 4 day 1 and cycle 7 day 1, as well as at baseline, blood was sampled. The repertoire was sequenced with immunoSEQ multiplex PCR; TCRdb's copy has only in-frame clones and lacks some. The table includes 70,000 to 100,000 clones, around 91% detected once. The CDR3 contains 14 residues. The germline V and J ends were trimmed by 0 bases and 0 bases, with 6 bases remaining between them. Germline loops: CDR1 KGHSH, CDR2 LQKENI. Sequenced material: CD4+ or CD8+ T cells sorted from blood, taken in a trial of the OX40 agonist ivuxolimab. This receptor was obtained from an adult with an advanced solid tumor such as melanoma, head and neck, liver or kidney cancer. The chain couples TRBV18 to TRBJ2-7; D remains unclear. The CDR3 coding sequence is TGTGCCAGCTCACCACCGGTACCCTCCTACGAGCAGTACTTC. Translating it yields CASSPPVPSYEQYF. The full variable domain, with the rest looked up from reference TRBV18 and TRBJ2-7, is NAGVMQNPRHLVRRRGQEARLRCSPMKGHSHVYWYRQLPEEGLKFMVYLQKENIIDESGMPKERFSAEFPKEGPSILRIQQVVRGDSAAYFCASSPPVPSYEQYFGPGTRLTVT.